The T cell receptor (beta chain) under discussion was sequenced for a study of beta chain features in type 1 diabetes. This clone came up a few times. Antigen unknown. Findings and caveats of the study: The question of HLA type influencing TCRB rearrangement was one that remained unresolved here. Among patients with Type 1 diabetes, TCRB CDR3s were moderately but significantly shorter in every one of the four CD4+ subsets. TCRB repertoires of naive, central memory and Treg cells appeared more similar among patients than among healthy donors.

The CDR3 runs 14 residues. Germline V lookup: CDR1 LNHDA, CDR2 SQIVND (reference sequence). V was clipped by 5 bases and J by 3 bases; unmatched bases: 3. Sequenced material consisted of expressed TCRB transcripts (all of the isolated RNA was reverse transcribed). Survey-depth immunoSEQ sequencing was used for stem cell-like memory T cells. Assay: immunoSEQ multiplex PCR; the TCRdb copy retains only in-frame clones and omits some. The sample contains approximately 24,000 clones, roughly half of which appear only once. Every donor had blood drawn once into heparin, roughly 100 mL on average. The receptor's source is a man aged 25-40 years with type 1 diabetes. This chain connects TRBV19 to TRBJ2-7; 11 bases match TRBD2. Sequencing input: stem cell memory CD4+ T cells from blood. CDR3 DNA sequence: TGTGCCAGTAGTTCCGGGACTAGCGGCTACGAGCAGTACTTC. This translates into CASSSGTSGYEQYF.